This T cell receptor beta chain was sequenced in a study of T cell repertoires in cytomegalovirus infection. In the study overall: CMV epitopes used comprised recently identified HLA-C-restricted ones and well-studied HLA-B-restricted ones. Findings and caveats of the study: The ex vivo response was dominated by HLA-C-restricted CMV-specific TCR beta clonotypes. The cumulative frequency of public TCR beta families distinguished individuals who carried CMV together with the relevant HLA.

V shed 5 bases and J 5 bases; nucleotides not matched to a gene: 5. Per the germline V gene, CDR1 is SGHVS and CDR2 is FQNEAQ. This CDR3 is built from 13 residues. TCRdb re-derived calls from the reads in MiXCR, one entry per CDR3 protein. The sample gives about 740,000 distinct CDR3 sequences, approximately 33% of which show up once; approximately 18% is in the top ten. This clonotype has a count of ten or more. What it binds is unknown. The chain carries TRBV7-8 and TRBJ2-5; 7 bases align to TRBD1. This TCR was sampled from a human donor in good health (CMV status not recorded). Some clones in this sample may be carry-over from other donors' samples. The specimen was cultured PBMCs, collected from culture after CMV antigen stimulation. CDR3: CASSPRQGETQYF. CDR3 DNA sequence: TGTGCCAGCAGCCCAAGACAGGGCGAGACCCAGTACTTC.